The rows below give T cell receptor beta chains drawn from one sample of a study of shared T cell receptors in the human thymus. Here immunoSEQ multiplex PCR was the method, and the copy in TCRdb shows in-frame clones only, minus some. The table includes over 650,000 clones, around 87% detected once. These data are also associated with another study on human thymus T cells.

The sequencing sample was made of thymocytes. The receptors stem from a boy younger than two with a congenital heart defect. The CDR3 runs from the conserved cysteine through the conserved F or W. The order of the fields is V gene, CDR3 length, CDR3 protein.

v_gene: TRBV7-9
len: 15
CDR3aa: CASSLVLSGANVLTF

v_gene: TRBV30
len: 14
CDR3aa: CAWRKIGAQETQYF

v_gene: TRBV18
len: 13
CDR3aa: CASSPSTGKGYTF

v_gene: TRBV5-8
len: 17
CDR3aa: CASSRPGQHLSSYEQYF

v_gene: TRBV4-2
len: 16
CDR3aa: CASSQDRGGRDQPQHF

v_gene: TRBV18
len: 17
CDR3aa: CASSPPGQATLNTEAFF

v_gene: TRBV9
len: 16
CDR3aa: CASSVVQGASSEKLFF

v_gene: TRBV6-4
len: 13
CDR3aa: CASSAGQGSAAFF

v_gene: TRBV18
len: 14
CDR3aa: CASSHGETNQPQHF

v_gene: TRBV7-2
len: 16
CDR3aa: CASSSTGDLSNQPQHF

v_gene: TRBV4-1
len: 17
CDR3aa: CASSQDPQGFLGNTIYF

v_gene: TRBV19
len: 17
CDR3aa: CASTPCREDIDIRGYTF

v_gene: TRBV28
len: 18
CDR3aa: CASSFSTLMRRNTDTQYF

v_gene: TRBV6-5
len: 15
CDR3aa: CASSYSDRVGTEAFF

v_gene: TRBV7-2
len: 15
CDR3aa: CASSLEGIAKNIQYF

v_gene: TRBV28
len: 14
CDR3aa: CASSFPGRTGELFF

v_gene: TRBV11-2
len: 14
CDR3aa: CASSARDRDEKLFF

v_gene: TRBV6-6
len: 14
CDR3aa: CASSSIRDRNIQYF

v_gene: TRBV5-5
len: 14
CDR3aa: CASSGELFRGGYTF

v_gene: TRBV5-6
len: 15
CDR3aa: CASSLRGQGSYEQYF

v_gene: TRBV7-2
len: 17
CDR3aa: CASSLYQRGQSKNIQYF

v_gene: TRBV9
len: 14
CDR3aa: CASSPRTGGETQYF

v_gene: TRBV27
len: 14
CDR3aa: CASSLIQGNTEAFF

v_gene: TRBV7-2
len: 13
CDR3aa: CASSRGQDTEAFF

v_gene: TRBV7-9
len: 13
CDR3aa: CASSHTGTDTQYF

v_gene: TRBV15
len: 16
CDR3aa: CATSRRGDIDTDTQYF

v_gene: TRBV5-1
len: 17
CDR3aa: CASSFGAAGPSTDTQYF

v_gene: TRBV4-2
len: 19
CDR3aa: CASSQVPRVPSSYNSPLHF

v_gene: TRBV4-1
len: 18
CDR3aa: CASSQATRAGTEYNEQFF

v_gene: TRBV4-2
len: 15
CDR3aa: CASSQEEGTGDEQYF

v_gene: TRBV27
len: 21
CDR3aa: CASTLSPVWGGESPLKNIQYF

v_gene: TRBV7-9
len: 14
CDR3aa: CASSLGTSGCEQYF

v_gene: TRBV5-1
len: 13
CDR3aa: CASSTGHQETQYF

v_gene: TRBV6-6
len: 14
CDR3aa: CASRTRAIQETQYF

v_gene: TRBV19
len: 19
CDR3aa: CASSIVKVLAGASKNIQYF

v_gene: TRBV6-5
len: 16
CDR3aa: CASSYVGEGFKNIQYF

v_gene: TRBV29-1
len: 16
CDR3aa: CSVFLRAGESTGELFF

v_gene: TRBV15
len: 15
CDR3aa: CATSRQGRLFYEQYF

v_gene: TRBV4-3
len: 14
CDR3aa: CASSQQEDSPEAFF

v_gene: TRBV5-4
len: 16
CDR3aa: CASSLGGHSGANVLTF

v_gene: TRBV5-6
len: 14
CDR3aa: CASSFQTVWETQYF

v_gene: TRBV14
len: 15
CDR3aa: CASSQEGTEGGGYTF

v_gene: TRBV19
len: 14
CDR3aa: CASSATGGAYEQYF

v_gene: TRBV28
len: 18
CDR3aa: CASSLVHVRKFMNTEAFF

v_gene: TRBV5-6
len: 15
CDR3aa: CASSFLGQVRETQYF

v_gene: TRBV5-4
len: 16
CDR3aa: CASSLLAGGTQETQYF

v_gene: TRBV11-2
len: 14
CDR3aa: CASSLGIAPDTQYF

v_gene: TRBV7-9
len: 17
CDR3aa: CASSYVQGSLNNQPQHF

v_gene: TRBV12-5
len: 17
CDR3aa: CASGLMRRDLTTDTQYF

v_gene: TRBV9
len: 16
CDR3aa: CASSVAGIWPKDTQYF

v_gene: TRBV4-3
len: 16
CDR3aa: CASSQKLAGVSYEQYF

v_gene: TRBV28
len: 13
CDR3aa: CASSFLAKNIQYF

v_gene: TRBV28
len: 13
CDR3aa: CASNGNSNQPQHF

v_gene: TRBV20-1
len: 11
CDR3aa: CSARLSSGYTF